This T cell receptor (beta chain) was sequenced for a study of cytomegalovirus exposure and HLA in healthy donors. Broader study findings: Usually a TCR sequence was rare, but some public TCRs were found in many donors. Clonal expansion, a later analysis showed, was greater in HLA-associated TCR beta chains than in equally common others.

Notes on this clone: Its matching antigen is unknown.

It was with 60 Vbeta and 13 Jbeta primers that the PCR ran. The data were produced by immunoSEQ multiplex PCR, yet TCRdb's version contains in-frame clones alone and is incomplete. Among tens of thousands of clones listed, 60% to 85% were seen once. The CDR3 is made up of 13 amino acids. Trimming removed 3 bases at V and 7 bases at J, with 12 bases between. Germline V CDR1 and CDR2: MDHEN, SYDVKM. Sequencing input: PBMCs. The sequence was obtained from a middle-aged woman in good health and CMV-seropositive. This chain connects TRBV28 to TRBJ2-5, with no clear D. The CDR3 reads CASSLAAPRTQYF. In DNA, the CDR3 is TGTGCCAGCAGTTTGGCGGCCCCAAGGACCCAGTACTTC.